Listed below are T cell receptor beta chains from one sample, sequenced in a study of CD8 T cells in Susac syndrome. MiXCR was run by TCRdb on the immunoSEQ multiplex PCR reads, yielding one entry per CDR3 protein. Of tens of thousands of distinct CDR3 sequences listed, 85% to 95% are singletons. The sample comprised CD4+ T cells from PBMCs. The receptor source for this set is a human donor with Susac syndrome. Both conserved end residues are part of each CDR3. A D gene is named only where the DNA matches it firmly. Where a row states a size, it is once, few, many or the class of an expanded clone; other rows omit it.

v_call	j_call	clone_size	d_call	cdr3_aa	cdr3_nt
TRBV23-1	TRBJ1-1	.	.	CASSQSKAEAFF	TGCGCCAGCAGTCAATCGAAGGCGGAAGCTTTCTTT
TRBV5-1	TRBJ2-5	.	.	CASSLAGMGARQETQYF	TGCGCCAGCAGCTTGGCCGGTATGGGGGCGCGTCAAGAGACCCAGTACTTC
TRBV7-3	TRBJ1-1	.	TRBD1	CASSRTGKTEAFF	TGTGCCAGCAGCCGGACAGGGAAAACTGAAGCTTTCTTT
TRBV12-3/TRBV12-4	TRBJ1-4	.	.	CASSSDGFTEKLFF	TGTGCCAGCAGTTCGGACGGGTTTACTGAAAAACTGTTTTTT
TRBV10-3	TRBJ2-1	.	.	CAISEPPNPTGARDNEQFF	TGTGCCATCAGTGAGCCCCCAAACCCGACGGGGGCTCGCGACAATGAGCAGTTCTTC
TRBV4-1	TRBJ2-1	.	.	CASSQDRPGGLNEQFF	TGCGCCAGCAGCCAAGATCGCCCGGGGGGCCTTAATGAGCAGTTCTTC
TRBV5-4	TRBJ1-2	.	TRBD1	CASSRTGQTYGYTF	TGTGCCAGCAGCCGTACGGGACAGACCTATGGCTACACCTTC
TRBV7-2	TRBJ2-5	.	.	CASSRPGPQETQYF	TGTGCCAGCAGCCGACCGGGACCACAAGAGACCCAGTACTTC
TRBV2	TRBJ2-7	.	.	CATKSPRGYEQYF	TGTGCCACCAAGTCCCCAAGGGGCTACGAGCAGTACTTC
TRBV4-2	TRBJ1-2	.	TRBD1	CASSQGGTGLRGGYTF	TGTGCCAGCAGCCAAGGGGGGACAGGGCTTCGGGGAGGCTACACCTTC
TRBV3-1	TRBJ1-1	.	.	CASSVTGTPGTEAFF	TGTGCCAGCAGCGTGACCGGGACCCCTGGGACTGAAGCTTTCTTT
TRBV12-3/TRBV12-4	TRBJ2-3	once	TRBD2	CASSFPPSGRDTQYF	TGTGCCAGCAGTTTCCCCCCTAGCGGGAGGGATACGCAGTATTTT
TRBV29-1	TRBJ2-2	.	.	CSVDRGGTTGELFF	TGCAGCGTTGATAGGGGGGGGACCACCGGGGAGCTGTTTTTT
TRBV24-1	TRBJ2-1	.	TRBD1	CATTEGRTGSYNEQFF	TGTGCCACCACCGAGGGAAGGACAGGCTCATACAATGAGCAGTTCTTC
TRBV12-3/TRBV12-4	TRBJ2-3	.	TRBD2	CASRLASADTQYF	TGTGCCAGCAGACTAGCGAGTGCAGATACGCAGTATTTT
TRBV30	TRBJ1-6	.	.	CAWSHSDPNSPLHF	TGTGCCTGGAGTCATTCTGACCCGAATTCACCCCTCCACTTT
TRBV20-1	TRBJ2-3	.	.	CSARGLPSTDTQYF	TGCAGTGCTAGGGGACTTCCTAGCACAGATACGCAGTATTTT
TRBV11-2	TRBJ2-7	.	.	CASGHYEQYF	TGTGCCAGCGGCCACTACGAGCAGTACTTC
TRBV5-4	TRBJ2-7	once	.	CASSLGPFGDEQYF	TGTGCCAGCAGCTTGGGGCCCTTCGGGGACGAGCAGTACTTC
TRBV28	TRBJ2-3	.	.	CASSRQVSTDTQYF	TGTGCCAGCAGTCGACAGGTTAGCACAGATACGCAGTATTTT
TRBV14	TRBJ2-1	.	TRBD2	CASSALGFGGGEQFF	TGTGCCAGCAGCGCACTTGGTTTCGGGGGGGGTGAGCAGTTCTTC
TRBV24-1	TRBJ2-1	.	.	CAVQRRVHNEQFF	TGTGCCGTACAGCGACGAGTTCACAATGAGCAGTTCTTC
TRBV9	TRBJ2-1	.	.	CASSVGGGPYNEQFF	TGTGCCAGCAGCGTAGGTGGGGGGCCGTACAATGAGCAGTTCTTC
TRBV7-9	TRBJ1-6	.	.	CASSPGQHSPLHF	TGTGCCAGCAGCCCCGGACAGCATTCACCCCTCCACTTT
TRBV4-1	TRBJ1-1	.	.	CASSWKVQGEAFF	TGCGCCAGCAGTTGGAAGGTTCAGGGAGAAGCTTTCTTT
TRBV5-6	TRBJ2-3	.	.	CASSPVGTDTQYF	TGTGCCAGCAGCCCCGTGGGCACAGATACGCAGTATTTT
TRBV12-3/TRBV12-4	TRBJ2-1	few	.	CASSLEGSYNEQFF	TGTGCCAGCAGTTTGGAGGGCTCCTACAATGAGCAGTTCTTC
TRBV12-3/TRBV12-4	TRBJ1-2	.	.	CASGPQWRGYTF	TGTGCCAGCGGGCCCCAGTGGCGGGGCTACACCTTC
TRBV14	TRBJ2-5	.	.	CASSQRAASAETQYF	TGTGCCAGCAGCCAAAGGGCAGCGTCGGCAGAGACCCAGTACTTC
TRBV5-1	TRBJ2-7	.	TRBD1	CASSRYRDRPYEQYF	TGCGCCAGCAGCCGATACCGGGACAGACCCTACGAGCAGTACTTC
TRBV3-1	TRBJ2-7	.	.	CASSPMGVSYEQYF	TGTGCCAGCAGCCCCATGGGGGTTTCCTACGAGCAGTACTTC
TRBV12-3/TRBV12-4	TRBJ2-1	.	.	CASSLGTDNEQFF	TGTGCCAGCAGTTTAGGGACAGACAATGAGCAGTTCTTC
TRBV7-2	TRBJ2-5	.	TRBD2	CASSSGLAGLETQYF	TGTGCCAGCAGCTCCGGACTAGCGGGCTTAGAGACCCAGTACTTC
TRBV5-4	TRBJ1-4	.	.	CASSNRVDEKLFF	TGTGCCAGCAGCAATCGGGTGGATGAAAAACTGTTTTTT
TRBV7-9	TRBJ1-1	.	.	CASSQTAAQTEAFF	TGTGCCAGCAGCCAGACCGCGGCCCAAACTGAAGCTTTCTTT
TRBV5-1	TRBJ2-7	.	TRBD1	CASSETGGHEQYF	TGCGCCAGCAGCGAGACAGGGGGCCACGAGCAGTACTTC
TRBV7-2	TRBJ2-1	.	TRBD1	CASSLSRQTGIAYEQFF	TGTGCCAGCAGCTTGTCTCGGCAGACAGGGATAGCTTATGAGCAGTTCTTC
TRBV20-1	TRBJ2-7	.	.	CSARDTGDEQYF	TGCAGTGCTAGAGATACGGGGGACGAGCAGTACTTC
TRBV28	TRBJ2-3	.	.	CASSGSPGGTDTQYF	TGTGCCAGCAGTGGGAGTCCCGGAGGTACAGATACGCAGTATTTT
TRBV10-1	TRBJ2-1	.	TRBD2	CASSESSGGYNEQFF	TGCGCCAGCAGTGAATCCAGCGGGGGTTACAATGAGCAGTTCTTC
TRBV7-2	TRBJ2-5	.	.	CASSFGSGEREYF	TGTGCCAGCAGCTTCGGGTCGGGGGAGCGTGAGTACTTC